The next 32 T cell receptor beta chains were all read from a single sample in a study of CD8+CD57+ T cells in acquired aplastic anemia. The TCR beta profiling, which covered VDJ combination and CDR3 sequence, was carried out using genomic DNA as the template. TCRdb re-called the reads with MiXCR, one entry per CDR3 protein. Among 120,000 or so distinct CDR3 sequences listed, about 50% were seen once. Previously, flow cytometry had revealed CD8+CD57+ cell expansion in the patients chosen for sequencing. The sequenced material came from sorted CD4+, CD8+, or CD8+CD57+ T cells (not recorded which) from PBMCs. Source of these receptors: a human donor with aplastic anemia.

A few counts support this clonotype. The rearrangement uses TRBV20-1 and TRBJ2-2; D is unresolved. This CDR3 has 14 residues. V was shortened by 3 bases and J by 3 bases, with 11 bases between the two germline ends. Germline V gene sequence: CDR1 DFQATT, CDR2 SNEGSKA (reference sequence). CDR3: CSASVGSDTGELFF. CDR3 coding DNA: TGCAGTGCTAGTGTGGGGTCAGACACCGGGGAGCTGTTTTTT.

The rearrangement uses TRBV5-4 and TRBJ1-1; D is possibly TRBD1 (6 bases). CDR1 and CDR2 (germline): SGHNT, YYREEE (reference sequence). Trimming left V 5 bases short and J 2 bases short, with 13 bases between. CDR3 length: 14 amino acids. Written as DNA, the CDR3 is TGTGCCAGCAGAGGGGGAGGGCGTAACACTGAAGCTTTCTTT. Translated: CASRGGGRNTEAFF.

The CDR3 nucleotides read TGTGCCACCAGTGACCTTGTCGGTCAGCCCCAGCATTTT. It specifies CATSDLVGQPQHF. The V gene is TRBV24-1, the J gene TRBJ1-5; unclear D gene. Between the trimmed V and J ends, which lost 4 bases and 6 bases, there was a span of 9 bases. The V gene's germline CDR1 is KGHDR and CDR2 SFDVKD. This CDR3 has 13 amino acids.

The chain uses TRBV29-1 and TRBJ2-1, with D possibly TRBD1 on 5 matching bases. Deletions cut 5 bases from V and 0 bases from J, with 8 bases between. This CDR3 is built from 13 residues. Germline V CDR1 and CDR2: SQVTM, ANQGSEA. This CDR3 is CSVRRGSYNEQFF. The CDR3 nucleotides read TGCAGCGTTCGTAGGGGCTCCTACAATGAGCAGTTCTTC.

The CDR3 here is CASSRDRGYSPLHF. CDR3 DNA sequence: TGTGCCAGCAGCCGGGACAGGGGGTATTCACCCCTCCACTTT. The chain is built from TRBV5-6 and TRBJ1-6; 11 bases line up with TRBD1. The trim removed 4 bases at V and 8 bases at J, leaving 2 bases unmatched. The CDR3 extends over 14 amino acids. Germline V gene data show CDR1 as SGHDT and CDR2 as YYEEEE.

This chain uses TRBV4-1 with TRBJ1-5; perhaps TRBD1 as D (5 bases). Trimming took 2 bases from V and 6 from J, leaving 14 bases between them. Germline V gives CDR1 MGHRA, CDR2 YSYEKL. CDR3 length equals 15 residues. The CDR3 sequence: CASSQFWQGSQPQHF. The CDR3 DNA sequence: TGCGCCAGCAGCCAATTTTGGCAGGGAAGTCAGCCCCAGCATTTT.

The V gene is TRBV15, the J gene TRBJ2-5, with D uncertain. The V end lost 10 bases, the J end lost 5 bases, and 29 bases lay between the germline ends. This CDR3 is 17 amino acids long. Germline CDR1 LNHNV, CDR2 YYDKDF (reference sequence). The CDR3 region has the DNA TGTGCCAGCACCGGACCCACCCCGGACCTAACGAAGGAGACCCAGTACTTC. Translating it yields CASTGPTPDLTKETQYF.

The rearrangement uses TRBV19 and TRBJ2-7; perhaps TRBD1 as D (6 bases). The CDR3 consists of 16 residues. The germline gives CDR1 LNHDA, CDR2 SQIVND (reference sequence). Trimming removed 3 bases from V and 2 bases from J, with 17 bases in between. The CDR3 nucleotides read TGTGCCAGTAGTATTTCAGGGGCCTTCAACCCCTACGAGCAGTACTTC. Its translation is CASSISGAFNPYEQYF.

The CDR3 nucleotides are TGTGCCAGCAGCCCCCGCCGGGGGTCCTACAATGAGCAGTTCTTC. This translates into CASSPRRGSYNEQFF. V usage is TRBV11-2 and J usage is TRBJ2-1; perhaps TRBD2 as D (6 bases). Germline CDR1 SGHAT, CDR2 FQNNGV. Trimming stripped 5 bases from V and 1 base from J, with 12 bases between. The length of the CDR3 is 15 residues.

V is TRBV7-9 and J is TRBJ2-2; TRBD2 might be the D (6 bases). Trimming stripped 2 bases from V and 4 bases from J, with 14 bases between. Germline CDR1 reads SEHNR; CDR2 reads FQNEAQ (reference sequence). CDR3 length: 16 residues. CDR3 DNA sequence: TGTGCCAGCAGCTTAAGGGACGGGGGAGGCACCGGGGAGCTGTTTTTT. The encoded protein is CASSLRDGGGTGELFF.

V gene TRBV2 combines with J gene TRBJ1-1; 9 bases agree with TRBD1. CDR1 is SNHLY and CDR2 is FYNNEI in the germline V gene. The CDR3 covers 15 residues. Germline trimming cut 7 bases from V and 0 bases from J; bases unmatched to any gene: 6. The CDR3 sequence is CASTPGQGMNTEAFF. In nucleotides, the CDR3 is TGTGCCAGCACCCCCGGACAGGGGATGAACACTGAAGCTTTCTTT.

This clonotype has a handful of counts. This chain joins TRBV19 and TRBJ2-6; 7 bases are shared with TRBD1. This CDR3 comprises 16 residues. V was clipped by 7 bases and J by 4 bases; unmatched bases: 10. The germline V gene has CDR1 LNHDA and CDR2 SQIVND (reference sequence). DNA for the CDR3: TGTGCCAGTATCGACAGGGCCTGTGGGGGGGCCAACGTCCTGACTTTC. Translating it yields CASIDRACGGANVLTF.

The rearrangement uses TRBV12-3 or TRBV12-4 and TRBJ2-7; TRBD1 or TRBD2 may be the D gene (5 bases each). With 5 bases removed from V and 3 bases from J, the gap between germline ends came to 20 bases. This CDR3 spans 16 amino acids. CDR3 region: CASSPSTRGPGYEQYF. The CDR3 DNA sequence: TGTGCCAGCAGTCCCTCCACTAGGGGCCCTGGCTACGAGCAGTACTTC.

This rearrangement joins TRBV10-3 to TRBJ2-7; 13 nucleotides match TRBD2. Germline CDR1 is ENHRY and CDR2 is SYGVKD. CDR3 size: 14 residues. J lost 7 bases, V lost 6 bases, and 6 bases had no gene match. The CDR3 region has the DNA TGTGCCATCAGCGGGACTAGCGGGACGCTGGAGCAGTACTTC. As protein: CAISGTSGTLEQYF.

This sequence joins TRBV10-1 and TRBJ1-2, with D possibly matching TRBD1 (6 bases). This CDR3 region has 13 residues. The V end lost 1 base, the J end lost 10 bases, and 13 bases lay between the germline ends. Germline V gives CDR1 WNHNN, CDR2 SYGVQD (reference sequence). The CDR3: CASSELGQKDYTF. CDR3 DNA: TGCGCCAGCAGTGAGTTGGGACAAAAGGACTACACCTTC.

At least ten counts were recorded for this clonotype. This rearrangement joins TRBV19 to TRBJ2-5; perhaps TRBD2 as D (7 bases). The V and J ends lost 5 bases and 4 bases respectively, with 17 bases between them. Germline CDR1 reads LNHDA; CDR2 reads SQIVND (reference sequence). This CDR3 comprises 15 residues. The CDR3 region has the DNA TGTGCCAGTAGTCCCCCCGGGGGGCTGGCAGAGACCCAGTACTTC. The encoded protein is CASSPPGGLAETQYF.

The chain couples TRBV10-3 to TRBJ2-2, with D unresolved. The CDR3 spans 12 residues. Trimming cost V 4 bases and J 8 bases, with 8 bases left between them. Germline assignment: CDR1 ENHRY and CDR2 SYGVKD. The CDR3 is CAISVPGGELFF. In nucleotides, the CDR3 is TGTGCCATCAGTGTACCAGGTGGGGAGCTGTTTTTT.

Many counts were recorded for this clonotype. The CDR3 loop reads CASSLGVTGPPEAFF. CDR3 DNA: TGCGCCAGCAGCTTGGGTGTGACAGGGCCTCCTGAAGCTTTCTTT. The chain recombines TRBV5-1 with TRBJ1-1, with 7 bases fitting TRBD1. The germline V gene encodes CDR1 SGHRS and CDR2 YFSETQ. J was trimmed by 6 bases and V by 0 bases; bases with no gene match: 8. The CDR3 length is 15 residues.

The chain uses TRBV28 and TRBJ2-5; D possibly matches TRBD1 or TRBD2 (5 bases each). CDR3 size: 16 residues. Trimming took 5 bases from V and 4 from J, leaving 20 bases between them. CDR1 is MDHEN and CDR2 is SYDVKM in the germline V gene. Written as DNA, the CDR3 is TGTGCCAGCAGTACCCCGGGGACCAGGCCCATAGAGACCCAGTACTTC. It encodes CASSTPGTRPIETQYF.

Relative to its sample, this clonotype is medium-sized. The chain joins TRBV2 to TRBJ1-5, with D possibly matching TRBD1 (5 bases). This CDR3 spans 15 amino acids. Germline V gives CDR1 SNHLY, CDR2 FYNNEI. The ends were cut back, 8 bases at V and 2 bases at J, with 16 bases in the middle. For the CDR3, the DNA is TGTGCCAGCCTGGGAGGGACGGGCGGCAATCAGCCCCAGCATTTT. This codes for CASLGGTGGNQPQHF.

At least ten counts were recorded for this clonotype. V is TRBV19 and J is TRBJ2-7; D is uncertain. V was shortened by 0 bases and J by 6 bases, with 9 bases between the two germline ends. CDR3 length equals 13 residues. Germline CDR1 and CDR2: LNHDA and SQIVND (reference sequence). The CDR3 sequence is CASSIDNGIEQYF. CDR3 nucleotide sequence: TGTGCCAGTAGTATAGATAATGGGATCGAGCAGTACTTC.

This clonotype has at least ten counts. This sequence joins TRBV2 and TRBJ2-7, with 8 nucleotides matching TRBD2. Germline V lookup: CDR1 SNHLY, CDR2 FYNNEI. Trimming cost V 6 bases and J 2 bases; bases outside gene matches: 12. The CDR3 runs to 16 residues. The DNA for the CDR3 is TGTGCCAGCAGCCCCGGGAGGGTAGGATTCGCCTACGAGCAGTACTTC. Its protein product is CASSPGRVGFAYEQYF. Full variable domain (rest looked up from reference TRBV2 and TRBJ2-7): EPEVTQTPSHQVTQMGQEVILRCVPISNHLYFYWYRQILGQKVEFLVSFYNNEISEKSEIFDDQFSVERPDGSNFTLKIRSTKLEDSAMYFCASSPGRVGFAYEQYFGPGTRLTVT.

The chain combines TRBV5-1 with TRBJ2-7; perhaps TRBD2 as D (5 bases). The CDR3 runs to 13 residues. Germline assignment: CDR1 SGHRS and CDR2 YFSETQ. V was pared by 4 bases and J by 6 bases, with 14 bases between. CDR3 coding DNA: TGCGCCAGCAGCCCTGATTCGCTAGCCGAGCAGTACTTC. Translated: CASSPDSLAEQYF.

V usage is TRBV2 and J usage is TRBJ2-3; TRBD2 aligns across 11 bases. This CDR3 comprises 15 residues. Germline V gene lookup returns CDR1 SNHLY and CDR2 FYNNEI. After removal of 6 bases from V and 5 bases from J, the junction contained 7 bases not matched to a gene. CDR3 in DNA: TGTGCCAGCAGGGAGACTAGCGGGGTAGAAGATACGCAGTATTTT. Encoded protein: CASRETSGVEDTQYF.

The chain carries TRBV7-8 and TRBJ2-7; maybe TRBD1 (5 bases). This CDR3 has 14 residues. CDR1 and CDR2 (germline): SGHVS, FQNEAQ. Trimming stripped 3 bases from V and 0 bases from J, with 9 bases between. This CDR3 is CASSLVTASYEQYF. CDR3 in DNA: TGTGCCAGCAGCTTGGTGACAGCCTCCTACGAGCAGTACTTC.

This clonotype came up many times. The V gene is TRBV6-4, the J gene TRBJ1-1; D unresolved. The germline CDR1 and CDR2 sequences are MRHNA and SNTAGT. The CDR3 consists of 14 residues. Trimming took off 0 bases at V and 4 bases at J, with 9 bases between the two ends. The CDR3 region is CASSDSAGRTEAFF. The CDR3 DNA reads TGTGCCAGCAGTGACTCGGCAGGTCGCACTGAAGCTTTCTTT.

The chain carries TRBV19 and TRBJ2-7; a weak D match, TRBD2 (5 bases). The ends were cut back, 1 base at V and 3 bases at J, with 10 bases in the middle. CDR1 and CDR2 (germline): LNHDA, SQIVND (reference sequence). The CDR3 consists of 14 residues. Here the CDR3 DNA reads TGTGCCAGTAGTATAGTCCTCGGGAACTACGAGCAGTACTTC. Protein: CASSIVLGNYEQYF.

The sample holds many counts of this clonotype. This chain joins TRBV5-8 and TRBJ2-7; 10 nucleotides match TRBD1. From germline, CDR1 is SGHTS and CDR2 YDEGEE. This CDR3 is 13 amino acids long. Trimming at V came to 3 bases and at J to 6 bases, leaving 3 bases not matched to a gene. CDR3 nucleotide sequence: TGTGCCAGCAGCTGGGGACAGGGGAGCGAGCAGTACTTC. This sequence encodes CASSWGQGSEQYF.

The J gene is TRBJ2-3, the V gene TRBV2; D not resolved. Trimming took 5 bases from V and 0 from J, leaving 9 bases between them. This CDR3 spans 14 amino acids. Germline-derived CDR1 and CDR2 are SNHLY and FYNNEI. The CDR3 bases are TGTGCCAGCAGTACTCTCGGGAGCACAGATACGCAGTATTTT. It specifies CASSTLGSTDTQYF.

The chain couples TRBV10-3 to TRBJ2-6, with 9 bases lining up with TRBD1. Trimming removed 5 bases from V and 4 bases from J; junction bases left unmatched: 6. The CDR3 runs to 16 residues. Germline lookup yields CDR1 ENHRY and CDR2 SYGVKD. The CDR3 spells CAISKQGAEGANVLTF. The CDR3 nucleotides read TGTGCCATCAGTAAACAGGGGGCGGAAGGGGCCAACGTCCTGACTTTC.

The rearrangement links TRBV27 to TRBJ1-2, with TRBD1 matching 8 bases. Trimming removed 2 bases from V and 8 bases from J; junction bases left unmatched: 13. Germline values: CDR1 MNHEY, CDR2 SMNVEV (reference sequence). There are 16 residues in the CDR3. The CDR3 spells CASSLLPGQGDVGYTF. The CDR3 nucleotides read TGTGCCAGCAGTTTACTCCCAGGACAGGGCGACGTCGGCTACACCTTC.

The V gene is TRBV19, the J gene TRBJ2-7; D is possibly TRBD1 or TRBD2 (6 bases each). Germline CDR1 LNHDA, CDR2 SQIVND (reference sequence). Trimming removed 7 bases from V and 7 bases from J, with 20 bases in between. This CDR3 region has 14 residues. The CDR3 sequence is CASMGGTPVGEQYF. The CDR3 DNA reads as TGTGCCAGTATGGGGGGCACTCCCGTTGGGGAGCAGTACTTC. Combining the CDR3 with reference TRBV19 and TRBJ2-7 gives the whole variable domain DGGITQSPKYLFRKEGQNVTLSCEQNLNHDAMYWYRQDPGQGLRLIYYSQIVNDFQKGDIAEGYSVSREKKESFPLTVTSAQKNPTAFYLCASMGGTPVGEQYFGPGTRLTVT.